This T cell receptor (beta chain) was identified in a study of blood T cell repertoires in COVID-19 (dated by TCRdb to the early 2020s). As for the study more broadly: Samples covering the acute and convalescent phases of COVID-19 were provided by collaborators in the United States, Italy and Spain. The material from the prospective study consisted of cDNA or gDNA derived from T cells, B-cell-depleted T cells, or PBMCs. The dataset comprised deeply sampled blood TCRbeta repertoires from subjects exposed to, actively infected with, or recovered from COVID-19. A freely available public database, intended as a resource for researchers studying the immune response to SARS-CoV-2, is where the repertoires were released. Samples were obtained from the ongoing ImmuneRACE study (first 160 participants) and from 1,254 subjects provided by 6 global collaborators. A de-identified subject ID, COVID-19 status, age in years and sex were almost always included in the sample metadata. Where available, HLA class I and class II types were obtained from metadata supplied by the sample provider rather than from assay-based typing.

TCRbeta CDR3 regions were amplified from genomic DNA by means of the immunoSEQ Assay, a bias-controlled multiplex PCR. The authors' pipeline ran thus. The number of nucleated cells in each sample was estimated from the amplification of reference gene primers within the assay. To quantify the absolute abundance of each unique TCRbeta CDR3 rearrangement, sequence reads were collapsed and filtered. For each sample, productive Simpson clonality was calculated as the square root of Simpson's diversity index over productive rearrangements. TCRdb carries this immuneACCESS record with in-frame sequences only. Its versions omit some clonotypes, under half of them owing to an unresolved V gene in the studies checked, with the rest unexplained. V and J calls and clone size are those listed in that table; D and trimming were worked out from the DNA. Here the sample has roughly 5,500 clones; about four fifths occur a single time. The ten top clones hold around 8.6% of the sample.

Relative to germline, V is 0 bases shorter and J is 4 bases shorter, with 13 bases between their ends. The CDR3 sequence holds 14 residues, the cysteine and phenylalanine included. Only the CDR3 part of the read is kept: 42 bases, read in frame from the first base. The germline V gene (reference sequence) supplies CDR1 GTSNPN and CDR2 SVGIG. Points the paper makes about the study in general: Clinical and demographic metadata were provided uncurated, with the amount varying by source and participant.

Each collaborating institution followed its own protocols to collect whole blood in K2EDTA tubes. For TCRbeta analysis, collaborator samples were shipped as frozen whole blood, as isolated PBMCs, or as DNA extracted from either sample type. With respect to this clone: What antigen it recognizes has not been identified. The record has no base qualities; no much larger clone is one base away.

The origin of this receptor is a human donor with active COVID-19. The donor label of this sample is uncertain. Sequencing used peripheral blood. The chain links TRBV30 with TRBJ2-7, with TRBD1 as a weak D call on 6 bases. The CDR3 region: CAWSVTRGQYEQYF. The nucleotide sequence is TGTGCCTGGAGTGTAACCAGGGGACAATACGAGCAGTACTTC.